This T cell receptor (beta chain) was sequenced during a study of vaccination effects on CD4 cells after COVID-19. Comments on this clone: Its antigen is still unknown.

The CDR3 has 16 residues. Germline CDR1 is WNHNN and CDR2 is SYGVQD (reference sequence). V was clipped by 3 bases and J by 2 bases; unmatched bases: 4. CD4+ T cells specific for antigen were expanded with viral peptide pools by the ViraFEST assay before sequencing. Following 10 days of culture, CD4+ T cells were isolated. No vaccinee had earlier SARS-CoV-2 infection, and nucleocapsid antibodies were negative. For each well, some 2 million PBMC were cultured with about 10 IU/ml IL-2 and roughly 9.2 ug/ml peptides. Clones were read by immunoSEQ multiplex PCR, and TCRdb kept only the in-frame ones, dropping some. The data hold approximately 74,000 clones, with approximately 72% observed a single time.

This receptor was obtained from a human donor who received a COVID-19 vaccine. The chain employs TRBV10-1 and TRBJ2-1, with TRBD1 identical over 10 bases. The material sequenced was CD4+ T cells from PBMCs cultured with HCoV-NL63 spike peptides, taken before COVID-19 vaccination. The CDR3 sequence is CASSDPTGGAYNEQFF. CDR3 DNA: TGCGCCAGCAGTGACCCGACAGGGGGCGCCTACAATGAGCAGTTCTTC.